This paragraph reports one T cell receptor (beta chain). What it binds is unknown. Time point reported: peripheral blood 6 weeks after treatment start. Profiling relied on immunoSEQ multiplex PCR, and the TCRdb table lists in-frame clones only, not all of them. The profile shows around 50,000 clones, approximately 85% of them singletons. The data derive from a study of PD-L1 blockade in urothelial cancer. Across the study: Patients started atezolizumab around 2014, 1,200 mg intravenously every 3 weeks. General study results and limits: Sub-median blood TCR clonality before treatment predicted longer survival.

Germline CDR1 reads MNHNS; CDR2 reads SASEGT. CDR3 length: 13 amino acids. Trimming took 5 bases from V and 5 from J, leaving 12 bases between them. Sequencing was performed on PBMCs, taken around atezolizumab (anti-PD-L1) treatment. The source of this sequence is a man between 45 and 60 years old with urothelial cancer. This rearrangement joins TRBV6-1 to TRBJ1-1; D possibly corresponds to TRBD1 (6 bases). The CDR3 here is CASSIPGATEAFF. CDR3 in DNA: TGTGCCAGCAGTATTCCAGGGGCGACTGAAGCTTTCTTT.